This T cell receptor (beta chain) derives from a study of early T cells in non-severe SARS-CoV-2 infection (dated by TCRdb to the early 2020s). Turning to the overall study: Bulk RNA from unsorted whole blood was used for TCR sequencing, so alpha and beta chains could not be paired.

According to the germline V gene (reference sequence), CDR1 reads SEHNR and CDR2 reads FQNEAQ. From its cysteine to its phenylalanine, the CDR3 spans 15 amino acids. CDR3 DNA is the only sequence kept; it has 45 bases, read in frame from the first base. V lost 1 base and J lost 4 bases; the stretch between them is 10 bases long. Paper-wide results and their limitations: Matching against VDJdb was skewed toward anti-spike CD8 responses, likely underestimated virus-specific expansions, and missed private and CD4 specificities.

This was a case-control study nested in a cohort of healthcare workers in London, UK, who had nasopharyngeal swab PCR tests and blood samples taken every week. Healthcare workers were recruited between 23 and 31 March 2020, during the week of the UK lockdown, and were followed weekly for up to roughly 16 weeks. This clonotype was observed a handful of times. The antigen it recognizes is unknown. The record has no base qualities; no much larger clone is one base away. Libraries were constructed by 5' RACE. Sequencing was performed on a NextSeq 500. Unique molecular identifiers were attached to individual cDNA molecules in the TCR library protocol so that sequencing error and PCR bias could be corrected. Sequencing covered both TCR alpha and beta chains, and within each sample the abundances of alpha and beta sequences were tightly co-correlated. The authors processed their data as follows. V gene, J gene and CDR3 annotation of TCR sequences was performed with Decombinator V4. Expanded TCRs were defined as changing significantly between any two time points under a Poisson model with p below 0.0001. TCR abundances were normalised to the total number of TCRs sequenced per sample and expressed as counts per million. MAIT TCRs were defined by TRAV1-2 paired with TRAJ12, TRAJ20 or TRAJ33, and iNKT TCRs by TRAV10 paired with TRAJ18. VDJdb, accessed 1 November 2021, was searched for CMV, EBV and SARS-CoV-2 annotated TCRs, excluding TCRs annotated for multiple antigens. TCRdb reprocessing: public reads trimmed at Q25 with fastp, clones called with MiXCR, in-frame beta chains kept. Under each unique CDR3 protein, matching rows form one entry showing the most common genes and DNA. The V and J calls come from TCRdb's annotation, not from the publication. The sample table contains approximately 22,000 distinct CDR3 sequences; only one count was recorded for about 4.4% of them. The leading ten clones occupy under 6% of the sample.

This TCR derives from an adult who was a healthcare worker with PCR-confirmed SARS-CoV-2 infection or an uninfected control (not recorded which). The sequenced sample was whole blood. The chain couples TRBV7-9 to TRBJ2-2; the best D guess is TRBD2, with 5 bases matching. The DNA reads as follows: TGTGCCAGCAGCTTAGAGGCGGGTAGCACCGGGGAGCTGTTTTTT. This translates into CASSLEAGSTGELFF.